These T cell receptor beta chains were read from a single sample in a study of cytomegalovirus exposure and HLA in healthy donors. Assay: immunoSEQ multiplex PCR; the TCRdb copy retains only in-frame clones and omits some. The data contain about 98,000 clones, approximately 79% of them singletons. The specimen was PBMCs. Receptors originate from a male donor in good health and CMV-seronegative. Both conserved end residues are part of each CDR3. D genes are given only for firm matches. A clone size is listed for some rows: how often the clone was seen (once, few, many), or a class if it is expanded.

j_call: TRBJ2-3; v_call: TRBV6-1; clone_size: .; d_call: TRBD2; cdr3_aa: CASSATSGSTDTQYF; cdr3_nt: TGTGCCAGCAGTGCAACTAGCGGTAGCACAGATACGCAGTATTTT
j_call: TRBJ2-7; v_call: TRBV6-6; clone_size: .; d_call: TRBD1; cdr3_aa: CASSLPGQGYEQYF; cdr3_nt: TGTGCCAGCAGTCTCCCGGGACAGGGGTACGAGCAGTACTTC
j_call: TRBJ2-1; v_call: TRBV4-3; clone_size: .; d_call: TRBD2; cdr3_aa: CASSTTSGIYNEQFF; cdr3_nt: TGCGCCAGCAGCACGACTAGCGGGATTTACAATGAGCAGTTCTTC
j_call: TRBJ1-5; v_call: TRBV7-2; clone_size: .; d_call: .; cdr3_aa: CASSFFGDNQPQHF; cdr3_nt: TGTGCCAGCAGCTTCTTCGGGGACAATCAGCCCCAGCATTTT
j_call: TRBJ1-5; v_call: TRBV28; clone_size: .; d_call: .; cdr3_aa: CASRAQAGGNQPQHF; cdr3_nt: TGTGCCAGCAGAGCCCAAGCAGGGGGCAATCAGCCCCAGCATTTT
j_call: TRBJ2-7; v_call: TRBV5-6; clone_size: .; d_call: .; cdr3_aa: CASSLAGLEQYF; cdr3_nt: TGTGCCAGCAGCTTGGCGGGTCTCGAGCAGTACTTC
j_call: TRBJ2-5; v_call: TRBV5-1; clone_size: .; d_call: .; cdr3_aa: CASSSLGETQYF; cdr3_nt: TGCGCCAGCAGCTCGCTAGGTGAGACCCAGTACTTC
j_call: TRBJ1-5; v_call: TRBV28; clone_size: .; d_call: .; cdr3_aa: CASRNSGGGQPQHF; cdr3_nt: TGTGCCAGCAGGAACTCCGGGGGTGGCCAGCCCCAGCATTTT
j_call: TRBJ2-3; v_call: TRBV30; clone_size: .; d_call: .; cdr3_aa: CAWSRAGVMNTQYF; cdr3_nt: TGTGCCTGGAGTAGGGCAGGGGTTATGAATACGCAGTATTTT
j_call: TRBJ1-4; v_call: TRBV2; clone_size: .; d_call: TRBD1; cdr3_aa: CASSEALDRGDEKLFF; cdr3_nt: TGTGCCAGCAGTGAAGCCTTGGACAGGGGGGATGAAAAACTGTTTTTT
j_call: TRBJ2-7; v_call: TRBV7-3; clone_size: .; d_call: TRBD2; cdr3_aa: CASSPSGSSSYEQYF; cdr3_nt: TGTGCCAGCAGCCCCAGCGGGAGCAGCTCCTACGAGCAGTACTTC
j_call: TRBJ2-5; v_call: TRBV7-9; clone_size: .; d_call: .; cdr3_aa: CASSGPRLQETQYF; cdr3_nt: TGTGCCAGCAGCGGGCCGCGCCTCCAAGAGACCCAGTACTTC
j_call: TRBJ2-7; v_call: TRBV6-5; clone_size: .; d_call: .; cdr3_aa: CASSPGRGSRNEQYF; cdr3_nt: TGTGCCAGCAGTCCCGGGAGAGGTTCAAGGAACGAGCAGTACTTC
j_call: TRBJ2-7; v_call: TRBV5-4; clone_size: .; d_call: .; cdr3_aa: CASSPGPLSSYEQYF; cdr3_nt: TGTGCCAGCAGCCCAGGGCCTTTAAGCTCCTACGAGCAGTACTTC
j_call: TRBJ2-7; v_call: TRBV18; clone_size: .; d_call: TRBD2; cdr3_aa: CASSPTLTSGSNEQYF; cdr3_nt: TGTGCCAGCTCACCCACACTTACTAGCGGGAGCAACGAGCAGTACTTC
j_call: TRBJ2-2; v_call: TRBV15; clone_size: .; d_call: .; cdr3_aa: CATSTSSWLGTGELFF; cdr3_nt: TGTGCCACCAGCACTAGTTCGTGGCTAGGCACCGGGGAGCTGTTTTTT
j_call: TRBJ1-5; v_call: TRBV28; clone_size: few; d_call: .; cdr3_aa: CASTPPTSLGGQPQHF; cdr3_nt: TGTGCCAGCACTCCCCCCACCTCCTTAGGCGGACAGCCCCAGCATTTT
j_call: TRBJ2-6; v_call: TRBV19; clone_size: few; d_call: TRBD1; cdr3_aa: CASSNSIYRDRVPGANVLTF; cdr3_nt: TGTGCCAGTAGTAATTCAATATACCGGGACAGAGTCCCCGGGGCCAACGTCCTGACTTTC
j_call: TRBJ2-1; v_call: TRBV30; clone_size: .; d_call: TRBD2; cdr3_aa: CAWRIGGDNEQFF; cdr3_nt: TGTGCCTGGAGGATCGGGGGGGATAATGAGCAGTTCTTC
j_call: TRBJ1-1; v_call: TRBV28; clone_size: .; d_call: TRBD1; cdr3_aa: CASRLQGMNTEAFF; cdr3_nt: TGTGCCAGCAGGTTACAGGGGATGAACACTGAAGCTTTCTTT